This TCR beta chain was observed in a study of OX40 agonist ivuxolimab in advanced cancers. Study-wide results and limits: Compared with CD4+, CD8+ T cells on average had more expanded clones.

TCRdb's table, derived via immunoSEQ multiplex PCR, lists solely in-frame clones and lacks some. This table holds about 53,000 clones, approximately 90% found once. A remark on this clone: The antigen remains unidentified.

The CDR3 length is 16 residues. The V end was cut by 4 bases, the J end by 0 bases, with 16 bases between. Germline V gene data show CDR1 as SGHDN and CDR2 as FVKESK. The TCR sequence derives from an adult with an advanced solid tumor such as melanoma, head and neck, liver or kidney cancer. The sample in question was CD4+ or CD8+ T cells sorted from blood, obtained in a trial of the OX40 agonist ivuxolimab. The chain recombines TRBV14 with TRBJ2-7; no clear D gene. CDR3 bases: TGTGCCAGCAGCCCGGTGGGCAGCAGGAGCTCCTACGAGCAGTACTTC. Its translation: CASSPVGSRSSYEQYF.